The entry below gives a single T cell receptor beta chain sequence along with its context. This clonotype was seen more than once but under ten times. The specificity of this receptor is unknown. No base qualities exist here, and no much larger clone lies one base off it. The CDR1 and CDR2 encoded by the germline V gene (reference sequence) are MNHEY and SMNVEV. The CDR3 covers 16 residues, taking in both the cysteine and the phenylalanine. Kept here is only the CDR3 DNA, which spans 48 bases and is read in frame from base 1. Here V drops 5 bases and J drops 5 bases, and the junction holds 9 bases not matched to any gene. The instrument was an Illumina HiSeq 2500. Quantitative 5'-RACE with molecular barcodes was the method used to prepare the TCR beta libraries. The source study handled its data this way. To identify disease-linked TCR variants, a new computational method was used, one built on a probabilistic model of VDJ rearrangement. The raw public data were reprocessed by TCRdb itself: fastp quality trimming at Q25, MiXCR clonotype calling, in-frame beta chains only. A single entry per CDR3 protein holds the most common genes and DNA from its merged rows. TCRdb's processing, not the authors' own work, is the source of the V and J calls. The sample profile shows some 330,000 distinct CDR3 sequences; roughly 8% of them were found once. The top ten clonotypes cover roughly 15% of the sample.

The sample originates from a study of CD8 T cells in ankylosing spondylitis (dated by TCRdb to 2016 to 2017). With regard to the full study: The study set out to find disease-linked TCR variants by profiling T cell receptor beta repertoires in ankylosing spondylitis patients and healthy donors. Peripheral blood was sampled, and synovial fluid was additionally collected from ankylosing spondylitis patients. The whole study cohort included 108 healthy donors and 25 ankylosing spondylitis patients. General findings and caveats noted by the study authors: The disease-linked clones had a CD8+ phenotype and were found at relatively low frequencies in peripheral blood. Some TCR beta motif variants had previously been reported in synovial fluid and blood of reactive arthritis patients, which suggested common disease-initiation mechanisms. The disease-linked clones were reported as significantly enriched in matched synovial fluid samples from ankylosing spondylitis patients. Blood from ankylosing spondylitis patients appeared to be characterized by a TCR beta motif made up of several highly homologous amino acid variants.

The chain was built from TRBV27 and TRBJ2-5; 12 bases in the middle match TRBD2. This clonotype originated in a male donor with ankylosing spondylitis. Sequencing was carried out using blood, either unsorted or a sorted T cell fraction (not recorded which). In nucleotides, the sequence is TGTGCCAGCAGTCGAGGTACTAGCGGGAGGAGTGAGACCCAGTACTTC. Protein translation: CASSRGTSGRSETQYF.